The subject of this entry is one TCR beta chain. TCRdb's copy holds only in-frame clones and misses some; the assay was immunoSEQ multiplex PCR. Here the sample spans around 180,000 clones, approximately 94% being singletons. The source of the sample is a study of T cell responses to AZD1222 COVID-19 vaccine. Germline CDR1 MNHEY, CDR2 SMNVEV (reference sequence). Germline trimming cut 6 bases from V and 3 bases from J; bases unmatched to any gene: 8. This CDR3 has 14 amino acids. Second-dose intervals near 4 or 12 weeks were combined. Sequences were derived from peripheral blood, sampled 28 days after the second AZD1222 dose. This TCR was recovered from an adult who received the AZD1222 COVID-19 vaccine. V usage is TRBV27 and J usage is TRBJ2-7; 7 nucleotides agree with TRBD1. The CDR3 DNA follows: TGTGCCAGCAGCCGAGGGACAGATTACTACGAGCAGTACTTC. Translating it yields CASSRGTDYYEQYF.